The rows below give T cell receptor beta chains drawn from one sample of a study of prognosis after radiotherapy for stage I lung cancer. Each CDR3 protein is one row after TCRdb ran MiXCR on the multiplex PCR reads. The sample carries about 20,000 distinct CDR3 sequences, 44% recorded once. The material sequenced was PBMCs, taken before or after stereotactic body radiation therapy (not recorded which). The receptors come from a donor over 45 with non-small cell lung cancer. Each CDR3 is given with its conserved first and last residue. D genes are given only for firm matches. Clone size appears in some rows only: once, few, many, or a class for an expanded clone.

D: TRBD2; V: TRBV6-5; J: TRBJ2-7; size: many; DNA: TGTGCCAGCAGTTCAGGGACTAGCGGGAGAATTCTCTCCTACGAGCAGTACTTC; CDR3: CASSSGTSGRILSYEQYF
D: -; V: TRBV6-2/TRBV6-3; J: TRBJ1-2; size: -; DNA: TGTGCCAGCAGGGAAGGGACGTACTATGGCTACACCTTC; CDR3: CASREGTYYGYTF
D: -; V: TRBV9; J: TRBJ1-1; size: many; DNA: TGTGCCAGCAGTGGAGGGGCCACTGAAGCTTTCTTT; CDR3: CASSGGATEAFF
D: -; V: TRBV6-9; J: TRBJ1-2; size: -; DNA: TGTGCCAGCAGTTACTCGAAGATGGGGGGCTATGGCTACACCTTC; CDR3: CASSYSKMGGYGYTF
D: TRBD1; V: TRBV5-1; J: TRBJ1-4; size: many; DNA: TGCGCCAGCAGCCTAGCCGGGACAGCCGATGAAAAACTGTTTTTT; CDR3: CASSLAGTADEKLFF
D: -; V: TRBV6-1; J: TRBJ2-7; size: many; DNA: TGTGCCAGCAAGACAGCCTACGAGCAGTACTTC; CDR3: CASKTAYEQYF
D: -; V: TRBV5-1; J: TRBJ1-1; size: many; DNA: TGCGCCAGCAGGTCCGGGAGGACTGAAGCTTTCTTT; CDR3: CASRSGRTEAFF
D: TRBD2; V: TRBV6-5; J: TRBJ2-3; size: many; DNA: TGTGCCAGCAGTTACGATAGCGGGGGGTCCGGGACAGATACGCAGTATTTT; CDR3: CASSYDSGGSGTDTQYF
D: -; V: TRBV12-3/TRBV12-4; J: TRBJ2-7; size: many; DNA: TGTGCCAGCAGCCTGGAGGGGACAACCTACGAGCAGTACTTC; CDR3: CASSLEGTTYEQYF
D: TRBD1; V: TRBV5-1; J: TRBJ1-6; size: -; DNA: TGCGCCAGCAGCTTTATGGGACAGGGGTTGTCACCCCTCCACTTT; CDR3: CASSFMGQGLSPLHF